These 2 T cell receptor beta chains were all obtained from the same sample, sequenced in a study of graft-versus-host responses after intestinal transplantation. These receptors have no identified antigens. The repertoire was sequenced with immunoSEQ multiplex PCR; TCRdb's copy has only in-frame clones and lacks some. Among approximately 97,000 clones listed, 85% to 95% were seen once. The sample in question was unstimulated CD8+ T cells sorted from spleen or lymph node cells, obtained before transplant. Receptor source: a human donor who was the organ donor for an intestinal transplant.

The V and J genes are TRBV4-1 and TRBJ2-5, with unresolved D. In germline, CDR1 is MGHRA, CDR2 YSYEKL. CDR3 length equals 13 residues. Deletions cut 1 base from V and 4 bases from J, with 7 bases between. As DNA, the CDR3 is TGCGCCAGCAGCCAAGCGGTTGGAGAGACCCAGTACTTC. Protein sequence: CASSQAVGETQYF.

DNA of the CDR3: TGTGCCAGCAGCGACGGACCGGGGGAGACCCAGTACTTC. Amino acid sequence: CASSDGPGETQYF. The chain has TRBV7-9 and TRBJ2-5; D is perhaps TRBD2 (5 bases). CDR3 length: 13 amino acids. V lost 5 bases, J lost 5 bases, and 12 bases lay in between. The germline V gene encodes CDR1 SEHNR and CDR2 FQNEAQ (reference sequence).